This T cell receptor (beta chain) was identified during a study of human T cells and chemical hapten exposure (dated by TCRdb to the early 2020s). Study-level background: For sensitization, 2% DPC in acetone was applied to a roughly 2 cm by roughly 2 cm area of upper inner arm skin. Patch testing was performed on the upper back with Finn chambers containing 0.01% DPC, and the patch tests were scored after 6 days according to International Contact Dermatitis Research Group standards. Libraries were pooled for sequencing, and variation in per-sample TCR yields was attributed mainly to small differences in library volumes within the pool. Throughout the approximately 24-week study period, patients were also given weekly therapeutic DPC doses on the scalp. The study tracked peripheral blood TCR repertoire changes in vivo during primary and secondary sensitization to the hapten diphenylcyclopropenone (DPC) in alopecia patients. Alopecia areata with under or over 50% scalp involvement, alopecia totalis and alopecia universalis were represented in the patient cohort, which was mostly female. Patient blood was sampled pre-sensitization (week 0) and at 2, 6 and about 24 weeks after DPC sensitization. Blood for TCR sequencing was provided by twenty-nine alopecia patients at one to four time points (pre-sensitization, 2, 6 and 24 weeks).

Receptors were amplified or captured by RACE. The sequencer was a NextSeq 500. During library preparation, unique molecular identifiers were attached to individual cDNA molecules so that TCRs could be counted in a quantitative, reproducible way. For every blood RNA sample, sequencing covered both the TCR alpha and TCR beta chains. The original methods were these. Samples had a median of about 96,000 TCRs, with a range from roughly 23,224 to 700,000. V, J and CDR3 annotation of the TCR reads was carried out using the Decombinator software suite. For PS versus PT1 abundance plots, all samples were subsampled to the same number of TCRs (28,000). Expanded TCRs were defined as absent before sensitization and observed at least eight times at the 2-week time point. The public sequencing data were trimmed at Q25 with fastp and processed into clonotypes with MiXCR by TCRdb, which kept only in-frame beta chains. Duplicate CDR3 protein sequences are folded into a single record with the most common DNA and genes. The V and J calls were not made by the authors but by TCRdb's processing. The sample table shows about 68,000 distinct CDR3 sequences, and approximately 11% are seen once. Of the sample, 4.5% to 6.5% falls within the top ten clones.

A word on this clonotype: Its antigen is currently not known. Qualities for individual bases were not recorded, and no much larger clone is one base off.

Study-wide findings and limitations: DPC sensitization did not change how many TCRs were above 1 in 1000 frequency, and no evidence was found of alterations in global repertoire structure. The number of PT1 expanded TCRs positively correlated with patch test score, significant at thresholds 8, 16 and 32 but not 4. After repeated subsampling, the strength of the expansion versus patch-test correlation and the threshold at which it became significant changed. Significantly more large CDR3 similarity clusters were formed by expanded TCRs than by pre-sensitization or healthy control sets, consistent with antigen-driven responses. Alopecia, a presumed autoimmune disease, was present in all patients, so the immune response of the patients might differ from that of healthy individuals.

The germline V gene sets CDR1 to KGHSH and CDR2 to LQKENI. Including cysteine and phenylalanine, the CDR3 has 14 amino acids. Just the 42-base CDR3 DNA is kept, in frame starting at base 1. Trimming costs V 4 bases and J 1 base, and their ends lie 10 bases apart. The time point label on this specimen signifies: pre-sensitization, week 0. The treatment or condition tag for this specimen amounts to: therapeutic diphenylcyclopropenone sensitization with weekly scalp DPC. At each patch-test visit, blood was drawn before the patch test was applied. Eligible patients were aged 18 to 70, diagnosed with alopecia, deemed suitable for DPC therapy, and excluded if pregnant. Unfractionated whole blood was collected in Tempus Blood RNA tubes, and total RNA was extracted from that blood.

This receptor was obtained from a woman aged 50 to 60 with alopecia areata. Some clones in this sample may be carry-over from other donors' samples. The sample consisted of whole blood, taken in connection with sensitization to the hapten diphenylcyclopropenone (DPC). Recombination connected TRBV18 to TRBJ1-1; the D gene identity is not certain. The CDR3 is CASSRSASNTEAFF. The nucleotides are TGTGCCAGCTCACGCTCGGCGTCGAACACTGAAGCTTTCTTT. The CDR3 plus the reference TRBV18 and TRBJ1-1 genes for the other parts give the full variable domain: NAGVMQNPRHLVRRRGQEARLRCSPMKGHSHVYWYRQLPEEGLKFMVYLQKENIIDESGMPKERFSAEFPKEGPSILRIQQVVRGDSAAYFCASSRSASNTEAFFGQGTRLTVV.